This TCR beta chain was sequenced during a study of blood T cell repertoires in COVID-19 (dated by TCRdb to 2019 to 2021). At the level of the whole study: Samples covering the acute and convalescent phases of COVID-19 were provided by collaborators in the United States, Italy and Spain. The material from the prospective study consisted of cDNA or gDNA derived from T cells, B-cell-depleted T cells, or PBMCs. Subjects who had been exposed to COVID-19, were actively infected with it, or had recovered from it provided the deeply sampled blood TCRbeta repertoires that made up the dataset. The repertoires were made available in a free public database intended to serve as a resource for research on the immune response to SARS-CoV-2. Samples came from the ongoing ImmuneRACE study (first 160 participants) plus 1,254 subjects from 6 global collaborators. The sample metadata nearly always contained a de-identified subject ID, COVID-19 status, age in years and sex. Where available, HLA class I and class II types were taken from metadata supplied by the sample provider and were not determined by assay-based typing.

A remark on this clone: Its antigen is unknown. Qualities for individual bases were not recorded, and no much larger clone is one base off.

Collaborating institutions collected whole blood in K2EDTA tubes following their own protocols. For TCRbeta analysis, collaborators shipped samples as frozen whole blood, isolated PBMCs, or DNA extracted from either of those sample types. TCRbeta CDR3 regions were amplified from genomic DNA by means of the immunoSEQ Assay, a bias-controlled multiplex PCR. For the original study's pipeline: The number of nucleated cells in each sample was estimated by amplification of reference gene primers within the assay. To quantify the absolute abundance of each unique TCRbeta CDR3 rearrangement, sequence reads were collapsed and filtered. For each sample, productive Simpson clonality was calculated as the square root of Simpson's diversity index over productive rearrangements. TCRdb limited this immuneACCESS table to in-frame rearrangements with V and J called. A share of clones is missing; checked studies link under half to unresolved V genes, and the rest is unexplained. That table gives V, J and clone size, and the DNA gave D and trimming. Here the sample has tens of thousands of clones; more than 65% occur a single time. Of the sample, 20% to 30% falls within the top ten clones.

Inclusive of the bounding cysteine and phenylalanine, the CDR3 is 17 residues long. Just CDR3 DNA is preserved here, 51 bases in frame from base 1. Relative to germline, V is 9 bases shorter and J is 7 bases shorter, with 25 bases between their ends. The germline V gene supplies CDR1 SNHLY and CDR2 FYNNEI. What the work shows at the level of the full study, not this receptor alone: How much clinical and demographic metadata was included differed by source and by participant, and the metadata was provided uncurated.

This sequence was found in a man aged 60-69 years with acute or convalescent COVID-19. The chain was built from TRBV2 and TRBJ1-6, with TRBD1 perhaps the D gene, on 6 matching bases. The specimen sequenced was peripheral blood. For the CDR3, the sequence is CARDWTETPAPNSPLHF. The DNA sequence is given as TGTGCCAGAGACTGGACAGAAACTCCAGCCCCCAATTCACCCCTCCACTTT.